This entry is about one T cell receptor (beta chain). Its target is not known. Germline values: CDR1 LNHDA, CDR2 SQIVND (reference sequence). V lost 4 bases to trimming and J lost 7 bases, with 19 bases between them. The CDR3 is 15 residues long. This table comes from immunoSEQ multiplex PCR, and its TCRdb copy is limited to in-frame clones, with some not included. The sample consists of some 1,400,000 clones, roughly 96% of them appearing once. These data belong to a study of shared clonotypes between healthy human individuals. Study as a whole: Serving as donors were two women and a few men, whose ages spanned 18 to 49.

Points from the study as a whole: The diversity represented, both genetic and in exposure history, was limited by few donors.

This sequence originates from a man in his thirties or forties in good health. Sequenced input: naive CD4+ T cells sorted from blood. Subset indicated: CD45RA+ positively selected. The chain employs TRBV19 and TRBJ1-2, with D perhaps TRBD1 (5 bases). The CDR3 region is CASSTTWDRGFGYTF. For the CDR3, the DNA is TGTGCCAGTAGTACAACATGGGACCGGGGGTTTGGCTACACCTTC. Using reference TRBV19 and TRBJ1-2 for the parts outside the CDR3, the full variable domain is DGGITQSPKYLFRKEGQNVTLSCEQNLNHDAMYWYRQDPGQGLRLIYYSQIVNDFQKGDIAEGYSVSREKKESFPLTVTSAQKNPTAFYLCASSTTWDRGFGYTFGSGTRLTVV.